One sample yielded the 8 T cell receptor beta chains listed below, sequenced in a study of cytomegalovirus exposure and HLA in healthy donors. With 60 Vbeta and 13 Jbeta primers, the PCR was carried out. Some clones are missing from TCRdb's copy, which holds only in-frame ones; the method was immunoSEQ multiplex PCR. This sample yields about 140,000 clones, of which around 85% are seen a single time; just over 8.5% belongs to the top ten. The specimen sequenced was PBMCs. The receptor set was obtained from a woman aged 45-65 years in good health and CMV-seropositive.

The V gene is TRBV11-2, the J gene TRBJ1-4; D gene ambiguous. Between the trimmed V and J ends, which lost 1 base and 7 bases, there was a span of 13 bases. The germline CDR1 and CDR2 sequences are SGHAT and FQNNGV. The CDR3 is 15 amino acids. This chain's CDR3 is CASSLGAGGSEKLFF. The CDR3, as DNA: TGTGCCAGCAGCTTAGGGGCGGGCGGGAGTGAAAAACTGTTTTTT. Full variable domain (rest looked up from reference TRBV11-2 and TRBJ1-4): EAGVAQSPRYKIIEKRQSVAFWCNPISGHATLYWYQQILGQGPKLLIQFQNNGVVDDSQLPKDRFSAERLKGVDSTLKIQPAKLEDSAVYLCASSLGAGGSEKLFFGSGTQLSVL.

This clone was recorded only once. This chain uses TRBV28 with TRBJ2-2; D is possibly TRBD1 (5 bases). This CDR3 spans 15 amino acids. Germline CDR1 is MDHEN and CDR2 is SYDVKM. Between the trimmed V and J ends, which lost 4 bases and 3 bases, there was a span of 12 bases. The CDR3 DNA reads as TGTGCCAGCAGTTCTTGGACCAGGGACACCGGGGAGCTGTTTTTT. It specifies CASSSWTRDTGELFF.

J is TRBJ2-3 and V is TRBV7-2; TRBD2 might be the D (6 bases). Germline assignment: CDR1 SGHTA and CDR2 FQGNSA. V lost 1 base and J lost 6, with 8 bases in between. The CDR3 is 13 residues long. CDR3 protein: CASSLGGRDTQYF. The CDR3 region has the DNA TGTGCCAGCAGCTTAGGGGGGAGGGATACGCAGTATTTT.

Notes on this clone: Additional DNA sequences in this sample encode the identical CDR3. The chain joins TRBV4-1 to TRBJ2-7; D is perhaps TRBD2 (6 bases). Trimming left V 3 bases short and J 2 bases short, with 8 bases between. In germline, CDR1 is MGHRA, CDR2 YSYEKL. This CDR3 is built from 13 residues. Here the CDR3 DNA reads TGCGCCAGCAGCCAGGGGGGTCCCTACGAGCAGTACTTC. Protein product: CASSQGGPYEQYF.

V and J are TRBV29-1 and TRBJ2-2, with D possibly TRBD2 on 5 matching bases. Trimming cost V 3 bases and J 0 bases, with 8 bases left between them. This CDR3 is 14 amino acids long. Germline lookup yields CDR1 SQVTM and CDR2 ANQGSEA. This CDR3 is CSVDAGTNTGELFF. The CDR3 DNA reads TGCAGCGTTGATGCGGGCACGAACACCGGGGAGCTGTTTTTT.

J is TRBJ1-1 and V is TRBV5-4; D possibly corresponds to TRBD1 (6 bases). The CDR3 contains 13 residues. Germline lookup yields CDR1 SGHNT and CDR2 YYREEE (reference sequence). Trimming took off 3 bases at V and 1 base at J, with 7 bases between the two ends. The CDR3 region is CASSWGQNTEAFF. Here the CDR3 DNA reads TGTGCCAGCAGCTGGGGACAGAACACTGAAGCTTTCTTT.

The chain couples TRBV13 to TRBJ1-2; possible D gene TRBD1, 6 bases. V was cut by 5 bases and J by 5 bases, with 15 bases left in between. CDR1 and CDR2 (germline): PRHDT, FYEKMQ (reference sequence). CDR3 length: 14 residues. The CDR3, as DNA: TGTGCCAGCAGCCCCCCAGGGAGGGGGTATGGCTACACCTTC. This encodes CASSPPGRGYGYTF.

The V gene is TRBV10-3, the J gene TRBJ2-5, with TRBD1 matching over 7 bases. Per germline, CDR1 ENHRY and CDR2 SYGVKD. V lost 7 bases and J lost 3; bases outside the gene matches: 2. The CDR3 is 12 amino acids. The CDR3 DNA follows: TGTGCCATCACCGACAGGGAAGAGACCCAGTACTTC. This encodes CAITDREETQYF.